These T cell receptor beta chains were read from a single sample in a study of blood T cell repertoires in COVID-19. The method was immunoSEQ multiplex PCR; TCRdb's version includes in-frame clones alone and lacks a portion of them. The sample shows 88,000 or so clones, 85% to 90% of them seen only once. Sample: PBMCs or T cells enriched from blood (not recorded which). The receptors were gathered from a woman in her fifties or sixties with acute COVID-19. Both conserved end residues are part of each CDR3. D genes are given only for firm matches. Size values are once, few and many counts, or a class for expanded clones, and some rows have none.

abundance: few; d_gene: .; v_gene: TRBV14; j_gene: TRBJ2-3; CDR3nt: TGTGCCAGCAGCCAAGTAGAGGCCCTAGATACGCAGTATTTT; CDR3aa: CASSQVEALDTQYF
abundance: once; d_gene: TRBD1; v_gene: TRBV7-3; j_gene: TRBJ2-7; CDR3nt: TGTGCCAGCAGCCCTGGACAGGGTTACGAGCAGTACTTC; CDR3aa: CASSPGQGYEQYF
abundance: .; d_gene: .; v_gene: TRBV13; j_gene: TRBJ2-3; CDR3nt: TGTGCCAGCAGCTCCCACCCCGGGGGGCCGGGCACAGATACGCAGTATTTT; CDR3aa: CASSSHPGGPGTDTQYF
abundance: .; d_gene: .; v_gene: TRBV6-5; j_gene: TRBJ2-3; CDR3nt: TGTGCCAGCAGTTACGGCGGAAGCACAGATACGCAGTATTTT; CDR3aa: CASSYGGSTDTQYF
abundance: .; d_gene: .; v_gene: TRBV5-6; j_gene: TRBJ1-2; CDR3nt: TGTGCCAGCAGCCCGATTCCCAGGCTTAACTATGGCTACACCTTC; CDR3aa: CASSPIPRLNYGYTF
abundance: once; d_gene: TRBD2; v_gene: TRBV4-1; j_gene: TRBJ2-1; CDR3nt: TGCGCCAGCAGCCAAGGGTCGGGACTATCAAATGAGCAGTTCTTC; CDR3aa: CASSQGSGLSNEQFF
abundance: .; d_gene: TRBD1; v_gene: TRBV19; j_gene: TRBJ2-7; CDR3nt: TGTGCCACCGGACAGGCCTACGAGCAGTACTTC; CDR3aa: CATGQAYEQYF
abundance: .; d_gene: TRBD2; v_gene: TRBV28; j_gene: TRBJ2-5; CDR3nt: TGTGCCAGCAGCCCTAGCGGGGCGTGGGTGGAGACCCAGTACTTC; CDR3aa: CASSPSGAWVETQYF
abundance: .; d_gene: TRBD1; v_gene: TRBV19; j_gene: TRBJ1-1; CDR3nt: TGTGCCAGTAGTTACAAGACAGGGGGCACTGAAGCTTTCTTT; CDR3aa: CASSYKTGGTEAFF
abundance: .; d_gene: TRBD2; v_gene: TRBV7-3; j_gene: TRBJ2-3; CDR3nt: TGTGCCAGCAGCAAGGGACTAGGGTATGCAGATACGCAGTATTTT; CDR3aa: CASSKGLGYADTQYF
abundance: .; d_gene: .; v_gene: TRBV21-1; j_gene: TRBJ2-1; CDR3nt: TGTGCCAGCAGCAAGAAAACAGGGAGGGCCTACAATGAGCAGTTCTTC; CDR3aa: CASSKKTGRAYNEQFF
abundance: .; d_gene: TRBD1; v_gene: TRBV7-9; j_gene: TRBJ1-3; CDR3nt: TGTGCCAGCAGCTTAGTTGGGACAGGGGCCAACACCATATATTTT; CDR3aa: CASSLVGTGANTIYF
abundance: .; d_gene: .; v_gene: TRBV7-8; j_gene: TRBJ2-1; CDR3nt: TGTGCCAGCAGCTTAGAGGGGGGGGCGCGTCCCTATGAGCAGTTCTTC; CDR3aa: CASSLEGGARPYEQFF
abundance: .; d_gene: TRBD1; v_gene: TRBV12-3/TRBV12-4; j_gene: TRBJ1-2; CDR3nt: TGTGCCAGTAGGGACAGGGGAAACTATGGCTACACCTTC; CDR3aa: CASRDRGNYGYTF
abundance: .; d_gene: TRBD1; v_gene: TRBV2; j_gene: TRBJ1-6; CDR3nt: TGTGCCAGCAGTGAACTTCGGACAGGGAACTCACCCCTCCACTTT; CDR3aa: CASSELRTGNSPLHF